The clone carrying this TCR beta chain was counted many times. The data originate from a study of T cells of healthy individuals. CDR1 and CDR2 (germline): KGHSH, LQKENI. The CDR3 consists of 16 residues. Trimming left V 2 bases short and J 0 bases short, with 11 bases between. MiXCR was run by TCRdb on the 5' RACE reads, yielding one entry per CDR3 protein. The sample consists of around 80,000 distinct CDR3 sequences, approximately 5.4% of them appearing once. The TCR originated in a female donor in good health. The chain links TRBV18 to TRBJ1-3; D is undetermined. CDR3 protein: CASSPATADSGNTIYF. In DNA, the CDR3 is TGTGCCAGCTCACCAGCCACGGCGGACTCTGGAAACACCATATATTTT.